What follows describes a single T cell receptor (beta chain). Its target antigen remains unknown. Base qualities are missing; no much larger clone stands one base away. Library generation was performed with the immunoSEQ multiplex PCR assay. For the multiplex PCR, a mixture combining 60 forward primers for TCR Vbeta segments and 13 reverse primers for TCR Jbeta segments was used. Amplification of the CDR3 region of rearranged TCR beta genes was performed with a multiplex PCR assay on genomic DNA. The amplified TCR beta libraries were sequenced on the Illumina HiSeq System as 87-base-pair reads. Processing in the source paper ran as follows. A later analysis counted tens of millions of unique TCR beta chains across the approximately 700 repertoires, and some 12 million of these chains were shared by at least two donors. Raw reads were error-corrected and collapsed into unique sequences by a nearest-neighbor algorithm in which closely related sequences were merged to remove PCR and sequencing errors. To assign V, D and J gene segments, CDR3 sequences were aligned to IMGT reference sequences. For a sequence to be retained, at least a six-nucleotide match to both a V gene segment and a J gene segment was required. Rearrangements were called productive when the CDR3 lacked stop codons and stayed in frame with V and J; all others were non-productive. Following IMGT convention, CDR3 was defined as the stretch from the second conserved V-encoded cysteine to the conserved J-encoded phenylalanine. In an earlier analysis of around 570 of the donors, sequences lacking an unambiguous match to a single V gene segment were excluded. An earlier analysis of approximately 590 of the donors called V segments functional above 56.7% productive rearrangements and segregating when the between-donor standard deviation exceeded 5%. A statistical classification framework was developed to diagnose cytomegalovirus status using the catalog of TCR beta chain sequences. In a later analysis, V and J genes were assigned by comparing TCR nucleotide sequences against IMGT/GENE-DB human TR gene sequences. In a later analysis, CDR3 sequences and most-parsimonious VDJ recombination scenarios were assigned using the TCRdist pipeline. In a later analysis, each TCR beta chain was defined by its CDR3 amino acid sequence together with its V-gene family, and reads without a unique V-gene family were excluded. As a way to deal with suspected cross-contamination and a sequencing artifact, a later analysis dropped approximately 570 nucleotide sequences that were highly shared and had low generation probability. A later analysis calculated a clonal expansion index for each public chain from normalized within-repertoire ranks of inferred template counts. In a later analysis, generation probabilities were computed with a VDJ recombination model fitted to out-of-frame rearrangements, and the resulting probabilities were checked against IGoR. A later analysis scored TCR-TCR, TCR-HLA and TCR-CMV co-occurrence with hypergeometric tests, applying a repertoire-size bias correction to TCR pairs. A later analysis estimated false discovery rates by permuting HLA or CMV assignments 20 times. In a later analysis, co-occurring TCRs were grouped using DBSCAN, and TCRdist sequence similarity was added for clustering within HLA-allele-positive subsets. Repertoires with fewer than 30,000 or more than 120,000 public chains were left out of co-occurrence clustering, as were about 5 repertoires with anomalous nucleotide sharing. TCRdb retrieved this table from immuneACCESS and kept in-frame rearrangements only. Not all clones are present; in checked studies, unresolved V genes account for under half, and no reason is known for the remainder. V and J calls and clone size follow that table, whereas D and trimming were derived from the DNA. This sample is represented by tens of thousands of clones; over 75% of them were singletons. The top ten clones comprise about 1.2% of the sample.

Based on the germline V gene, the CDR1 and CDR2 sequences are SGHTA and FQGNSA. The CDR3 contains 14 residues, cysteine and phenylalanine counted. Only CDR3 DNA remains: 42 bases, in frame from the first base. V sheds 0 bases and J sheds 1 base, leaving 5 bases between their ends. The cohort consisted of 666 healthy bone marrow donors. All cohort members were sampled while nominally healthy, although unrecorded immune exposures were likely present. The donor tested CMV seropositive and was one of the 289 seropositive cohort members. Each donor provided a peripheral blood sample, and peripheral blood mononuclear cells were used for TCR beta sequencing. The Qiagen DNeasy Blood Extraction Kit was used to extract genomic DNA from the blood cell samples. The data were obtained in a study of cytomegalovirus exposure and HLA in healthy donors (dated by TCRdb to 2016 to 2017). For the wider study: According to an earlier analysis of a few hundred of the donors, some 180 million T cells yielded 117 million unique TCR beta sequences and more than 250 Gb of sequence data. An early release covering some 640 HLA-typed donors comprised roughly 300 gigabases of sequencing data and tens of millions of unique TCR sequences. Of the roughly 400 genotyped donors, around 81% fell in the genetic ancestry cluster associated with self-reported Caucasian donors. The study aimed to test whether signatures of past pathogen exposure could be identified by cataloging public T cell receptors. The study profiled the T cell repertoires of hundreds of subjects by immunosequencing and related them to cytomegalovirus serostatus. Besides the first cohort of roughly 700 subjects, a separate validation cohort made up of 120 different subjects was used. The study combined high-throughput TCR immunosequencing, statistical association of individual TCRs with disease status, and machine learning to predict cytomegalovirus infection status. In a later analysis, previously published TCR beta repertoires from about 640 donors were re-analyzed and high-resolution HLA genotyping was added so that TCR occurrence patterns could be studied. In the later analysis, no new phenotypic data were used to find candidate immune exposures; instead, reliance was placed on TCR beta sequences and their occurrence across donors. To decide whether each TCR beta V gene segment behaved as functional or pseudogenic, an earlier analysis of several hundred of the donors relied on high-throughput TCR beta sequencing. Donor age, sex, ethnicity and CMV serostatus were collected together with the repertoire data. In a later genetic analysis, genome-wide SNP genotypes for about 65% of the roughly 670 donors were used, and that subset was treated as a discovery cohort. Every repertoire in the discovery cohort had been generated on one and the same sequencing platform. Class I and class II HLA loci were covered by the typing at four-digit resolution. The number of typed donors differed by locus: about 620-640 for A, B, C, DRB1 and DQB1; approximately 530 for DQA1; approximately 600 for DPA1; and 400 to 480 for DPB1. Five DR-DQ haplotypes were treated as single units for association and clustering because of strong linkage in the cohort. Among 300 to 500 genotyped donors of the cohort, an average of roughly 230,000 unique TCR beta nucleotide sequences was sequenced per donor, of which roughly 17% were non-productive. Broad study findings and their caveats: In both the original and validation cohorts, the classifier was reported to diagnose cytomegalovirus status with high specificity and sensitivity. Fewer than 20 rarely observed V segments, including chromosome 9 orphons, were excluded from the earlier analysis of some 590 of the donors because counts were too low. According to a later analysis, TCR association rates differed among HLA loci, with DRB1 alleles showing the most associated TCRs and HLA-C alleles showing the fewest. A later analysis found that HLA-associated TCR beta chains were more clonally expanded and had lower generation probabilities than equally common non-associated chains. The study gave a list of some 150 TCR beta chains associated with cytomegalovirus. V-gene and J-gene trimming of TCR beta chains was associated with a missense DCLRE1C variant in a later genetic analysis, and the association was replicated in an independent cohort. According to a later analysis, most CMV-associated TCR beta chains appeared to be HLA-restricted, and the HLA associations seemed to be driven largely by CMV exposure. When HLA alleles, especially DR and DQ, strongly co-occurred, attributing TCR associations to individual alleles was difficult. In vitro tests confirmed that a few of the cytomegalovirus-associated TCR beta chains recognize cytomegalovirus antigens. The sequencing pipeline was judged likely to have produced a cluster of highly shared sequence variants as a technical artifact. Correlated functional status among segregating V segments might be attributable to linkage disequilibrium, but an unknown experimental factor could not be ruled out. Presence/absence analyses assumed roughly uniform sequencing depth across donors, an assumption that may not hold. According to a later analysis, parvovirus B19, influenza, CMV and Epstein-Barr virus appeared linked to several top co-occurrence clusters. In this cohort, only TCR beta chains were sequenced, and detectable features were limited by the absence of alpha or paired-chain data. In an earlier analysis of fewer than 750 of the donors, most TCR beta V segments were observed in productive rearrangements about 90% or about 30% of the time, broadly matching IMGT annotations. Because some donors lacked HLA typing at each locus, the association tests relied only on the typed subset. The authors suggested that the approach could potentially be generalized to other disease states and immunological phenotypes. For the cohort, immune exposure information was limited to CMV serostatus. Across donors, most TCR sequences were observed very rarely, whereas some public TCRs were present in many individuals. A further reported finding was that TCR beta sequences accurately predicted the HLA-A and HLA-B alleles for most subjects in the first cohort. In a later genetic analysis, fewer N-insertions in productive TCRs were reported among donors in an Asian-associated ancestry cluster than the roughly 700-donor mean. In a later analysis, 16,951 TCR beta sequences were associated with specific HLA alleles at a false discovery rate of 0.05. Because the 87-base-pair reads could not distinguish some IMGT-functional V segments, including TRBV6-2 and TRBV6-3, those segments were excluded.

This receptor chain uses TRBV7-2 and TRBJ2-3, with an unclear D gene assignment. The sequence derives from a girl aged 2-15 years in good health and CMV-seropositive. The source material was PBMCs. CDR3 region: CASSLAQGTDTQYF. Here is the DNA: TGTGCCAGCAGCTTAGCGCAGGGCACAGATACGCAGTATTTT.